There are many counts of the clone carrying this TCR beta chain. What it binds is not known. TCRdb independently ran MiXCR on the reads; one entry per CDR3 protein. The top ten hold approximately 2.3% of the sample, which has hundreds of thousands of distinct CDR3 sequences, 9.6% seen once. The entry originates in a study of T cell repertoires in cytomegalovirus infection. Overall study: Through public TCR beta signatures, both CMV infection and matching HLA type were indicated.

Points from the study as a whole: Carriers of CMV plus the relevant HLA were identified by cumulative public TCR beta family frequency. Dominating the ex vivo response were TCR beta clonotypes that were CMV-specific and HLA-C-restricted.

This CDR3 has 21 amino acids. V shed 4 bases and J 2 bases; nucleotides not matched to a gene: 18. The germline CDR1 and CDR2 sequences are SGHVS and FQNEAQ. The rearrangement joins TRBV7-8 to TRBJ2-6; 9 nucleotides line up with TRBD1. The sequence was collected from a human donor in good health (CMV status not recorded). Some clones in this sample may be carry-over from other donors' samples. What was sequenced was PBMCs. The CDR3 DNA is TGTGCCAGCAGCTCAGGTGGCCCTTCGGGACAGGGTCGAACTGGGGCCAACGTCCTGACTTTC. Translated, it gives CASSSGGPSGQGRTGANVLTF.